What follows are 17 T cell receptor beta chains derived from one specimen sequenced in a study of OX40 agonist ivuxolimab in advanced cancers. TCRdb's table, derived via immunoSEQ multiplex PCR, lists solely in-frame clones and lacks some. Counted here are about 86,000 clones, 87% occurring once; the ten biggest clones make up 1.1% to 1.5%. The sample here was CD4+ or CD8+ T cells sorted from blood, taken in a trial of the OX40 agonist ivuxolimab. The receptors were sampled from an adult with an advanced solid tumor such as melanoma, head and neck, liver or kidney cancer.

In this sample, this clone turned up once. This chain links TRBV7-2 with TRBJ1-2; the D is unclear. Trimming left V 5 bases short and J 6 bases short, with 13 bases between. CDR3 length equals 13 residues. Germline CDR1 SGHTA, CDR2 FQGNSA. CDR3: CASSLATGDGYTF. CDR3 sequence (DNA): TGTGCCAGCAGCCTCGCGACGGGTGATGGCTACACCTTC.

The rearrangement links TRBV25-1 to TRBJ1-2; D is uncertain. CDR3 length: 13 residues. Trimming shortened V by 8 bases and J by 10 bases, and 20 bases separated the two germline ends. CDR1 MGHDK and CDR2 SYGVNS come from the germline V gene. CDR3 coding DNA: TGTGCCAGCTCCCCGGGATCAAGGGCCATCTACACCTTC. It yields the protein CASSPGSRAIYTF.

The rearrangement joins TRBV6-1 to TRBJ1-4; 8 bases fit TRBD1. V dropped 7 bases and J dropped 6; count of bases not matched to a gene: 4. Germline-derived CDR1 and CDR2 are MNHNS and SASEGT. CDR3 length: 13 residues. The CDR3 DNA reads as TGTGCCAGCATCATGGACAGGGATGAAAAACTGTTTTTT. Amino acid sequence: CASIMDRDEKLFF.

The CDR3 here is CASSQDLSGAGSNQPQHF. CDR3 nucleotides: TGTGCCAGCAGCCAAGATCTGTCGGGGGCAGGGAGCAATCAGCCCCAGCATTTT. The rearrangement links TRBV4-2 to TRBJ1-5; tentatively, D is TRBD1 (6 bases). Trimming left V 0 bases short and J 1 base short, with 16 bases between. CDR3 size: 18 residues. Germline V lookup: CDR1 LGHNA, CDR2 YNFKEQ.

This clone was recorded only once. This chain connects TRBV5-1 to TRBJ1-1, with 8 bases that match TRBD1. Trimming removed 0 bases from V and 5 bases from J; junction bases left unmatched: 6. This CDR3 contains 15 residues. Per the germline V gene, CDR1 is SGHRS and CDR2 is YFSETQ. The CDR3 sequence is CASSLGQGRRTEAFF. The DNA of the CDR3 is TGCGCCAGCAGCTTGGGACAGGGGAGGAGGACTGAAGCTTTCTTT.

This clone was picked up a small number of times. The chain couples TRBV2 to TRBJ1-3, with a weak D call TRBD1 (5 bases). The V end lost 6 bases, the J end lost 4 bases, and 7 bases lay between the germline ends. This CDR3 comprises 12 residues. CDR1 SNHLY and CDR2 FYNNEI come from the germline V gene. This chain's CDR3 is CASRPGGNTIYF. The CDR3 coding sequence is TGTGCCAGCAGACCAGGGGGAAACACCATATATTTT.

The V and J genes are TRBV6-5 and TRBJ1-3, with D possibly TRBD1 on 5 matching bases. Germline CDR1 reads MNHEY; CDR2 reads SVGAGI. The V end was cut by 0 bases, the J end by 3 bases, with 9 bases between. This CDR3 has 15 residues. The CDR3 protein is CASSYSGTFGNTIYF. CDR3 bases: TGTGCCAGCAGTTACTCCGGGACGTTTGGAAACACCATATATTTT.

The J gene is TRBJ1-1, the V gene TRBV7-2; 7 bases map to TRBD1. Germline V gene sequence: CDR1 SGHTA, CDR2 FQGNSA. V trimming: 2 bases; J trimming: 5 bases; junction bases outside the gene matches: 8. This CDR3 comprises 15 residues. DNA for the CDR3: TGTGCCAGCAGCTTACTCTGGACAGGTACTACTGAAGCTTTCTTT. Its protein product is CASSLLWTGTTEAFF.

The chain links TRBV11-2 to TRBJ1-1; D might be TRBD1 (5 bases). Germline CDR1 reads SGHAT; CDR2 reads FQNNGV. This CDR3 spans 13 amino acids. Trimming cost V 3 bases and J 5 bases, with 10 bases left between them. This CDR3 is CASSFAGRTEAFF. In nucleotides, the CDR3 is TGTGCCAGCAGCTTCGCAGGGCGGACTGAAGCTTTCTTT.

This clone occurred once. V gene TRBV18 combines with J gene TRBJ1-2; D gene ambiguous. Germline lookup yields CDR1 KGHSH and CDR2 LQKENI. Trimming shortened V by 5 bases and J by 0 bases, and 10 bases separated the two germline ends. This CDR3 has 14 residues. Written as DNA, the CDR3 is TGTGCCAGCTCAGTCCGGGCCACTAACTATGGCTACACCTTC. Translated, it gives CASSVRATNYGYTF.

The rearrangement links TRBV30 to TRBJ2-7, with TRBD1 matching 7 bases. The CDR3 spans 15 residues. Germline CDR1 GTSNPN, CDR2 SVGIG (reference sequence). V was pared by 3 bases and J by 2 bases, with 10 bases of the junction left unmatched. The CDR3 bases are TGTGCCTGGAGGTTGACTGGACAGGCAACCTACGAGCAGTACTTC. Amino acid sequence: CAWRLTGQATYEQYF.

V is TRBV7-2 and J is TRBJ2-7, with 7 bases matching TRBD2. The CDR3 length is 15 residues. Losses at the gene ends were 3 bases for V and 3 bases for J; bases not matched to a gene: 8. Germline CDR1 and CDR2: SGHTA and FQGNSA. The DNA of the CDR3 is TGTGCCAGCAGCTTTATGACTGGCGGGAGCTACGAGCAGTACTTC. Protein sequence: CASSFMTGGSYEQYF.

The chain carries TRBV7-2 and TRBJ1-1; D is undetermined. In germline, CDR1 is SGHTA, CDR2 FQGNSA. The CDR3 is made up of 13 amino acids. Trimming removed 1 base at V and 0 bases at J, with 3 bases between. In DNA, the CDR3 is TGTGCCAGCAGCTTAGGTATGAACACTGAAGCTTTCTTT. Translating gives CASSLGMNTEAFF.

The rearrangement links TRBV30 to TRBJ1-6, with TRBD1 as a possible D gene (5 bases). This CDR3 spans 15 amino acids. Trimming took off 1 base at V and 4 bases at J, with 11 bases between the two ends. Per germline, CDR1 GTSNPN and CDR2 SVGIG (reference sequence). The CDR3 DNA follows: TGTGCCTGGAGTGCCGGGACTCCTTATAATTCACCCCTCCACTTT. Encoded protein: CAWSAGTPYNSPLHF.

This chain joins TRBV7-7 and TRBJ2-1; 12 nucleotides agree with TRBD2. J gave up 8 bases and V 4 bases, and 12 bases lay outside the gene matches. The CDR3 runs to 17 residues. Germline V gene lookup returns CDR1 SSHAT and CDR2 FNYEAQ (reference sequence). CDR3 in DNA: TGTGCCAGCAGCTCCTCTAGCGGGAGGGCCTCGGGGGATGAGCAGTTCTTC. It is translated as CASSSSSGRASGDEQFF. The variable domain in full, completed from reference TRBV7-7 and TRBJ2-1, reads GAGVSQSPRYKVTKRGQDVTLRCDPISSHATLYWYQQALGQGPEFLTYFNYEAQPDKSGLPSDRFSAERPEGSISTLTIQRTEQRDSAMYRCASSSSSGRASGDEQFFGPGTRLTVL.

This sequence joins TRBV28 and TRBJ1-1; D call uncertain. Trimming stripped 0 bases from V and 1 base from J, with 6 bases between. This CDR3 spans 14 amino acids. In germline, CDR1 is MDHEN, CDR2 SYDVKM. This CDR3 reads CASSLWQANTEAFF. The CDR3 DNA reads as TGTGCCAGCAGTTTATGGCAAGCGAACACTGAAGCTTTCTTT.

This clone turned up a few times. The rearrangement joins TRBV6-6 to TRBJ2-7; possible D gene TRBD1, 5 bases. Deletions cut 7 bases from V and 2 bases from J, with 12 bases between. Looked up from germline, CDR1 is MNHNY and CDR2 is SVGAGI (reference sequence). The CDR3 is 13 residues long. The CDR3 here is CASNMDTAYEQYF. CDR3 DNA: TGTGCCAGCAATATGGACACTGCCTACGAGCAGTACTTC.